Listed below are T cell receptor beta chains from one sample, sequenced in a study of T cell changes during pregnancy in multiple sclerosis. This table comes from immunoSEQ multiplex PCR, and its TCRdb copy is limited to in-frame clones, with some not included. The sample holds about 60,000 clones, roughly nine tenths seen once. This material consisted of peripheral blood, taken before pregnancy. The receptors were gathered from a female donor with multiple sclerosis, enrolled in a pregnancy study. Both conserved end residues are part of each CDR3. Each record gives: D gene, J gene, clone size, V gene, CDR3 protein, CDR3 DNA. A D gene is named only where the DNA matches it firmly. The listing skips clone size in some rows; elsewhere it reads once, few, many or a size class.

D gene: -; J gene: TRBJ2-2; clone size: -; V gene: TRBV14; CDR3 protein: CASSFGTLGAGELFF; CDR3 DNA: TGTGCCAGCAGCTTCGGGACATTAGGTGCCGGGGAGCTGTTTTTT
D gene: TRBD1; J gene: TRBJ2-7; clone size: -; V gene: TRBV15; CDR3 protein: CATSQTRTGPHEQYF; CDR3 DNA: TGTGCCACCAGCCAAACAAGGACAGGGCCGCACGAGCAGTACTTC
D gene: TRBD1; J gene: TRBJ2-1; clone size: -; V gene: TRBV10-3; CDR3 protein: CAISWGQGSDNEQFF; CDR3 DNA: TGTGCCATCAGTTGGGGACAGGGGAGCGACAATGAGCAGTTCTTC
D gene: TRBD1; J gene: TRBJ1-1; clone size: -; V gene: TRBV11-2; CDR3 protein: CASSLVARTGAFF; CDR3 DNA: TGTGCCAGCAGCTTAGTAGCCCGGACAGGAGCTTTCTTT
D gene: TRBD2; J gene: TRBJ2-7; clone size: -; V gene: TRBV9; CDR3 protein: CASSVGEGFSYEQYF; CDR3 DNA: TGTGCCAGCAGCGTAGGGGAGGGGTTTTCCTACGAGCAGTACTTC
D gene: -; J gene: TRBJ1-5; clone size: -; V gene: TRBV19; CDR3 protein: CASSTSQGRDQPQHF; CDR3 DNA: TGTGCCAGTAGTACGTCACAGGGCCGGGATCAGCCCCAGCATTTT
D gene: -; J gene: TRBJ1-1; clone size: -; V gene: TRBV7-6; CDR3 protein: CASSFNQRGGTEAFF; CDR3 DNA: TGTGCCAGCAGCTTCAATCAACGGGGGGGAACTGAAGCTTTCTTT
D gene: -; J gene: TRBJ2-3; clone size: -; V gene: TRBV10-2; CDR3 protein: CASSRRWDTQYF; CDR3 DNA: TGCGCCAGCAGTCGGCGGTGGGATACGCAGTATTTT
D gene: -; J gene: TRBJ1-4; clone size: -; V gene: TRBV5-1; CDR3 protein: CASSLGAGVGNEKLFF; CDR3 DNA: TGCGCCAGCAGCTTGGGAGCGGGGGTCGGTAATGAAAAACTGTTTTTT
D gene: -; J gene: TRBJ1-6; clone size: -; V gene: TRBV7-2; CDR3 protein: CASSTNAGSSYNSPLHF; CDR3 DNA: TGTGCCAGCAGCACTAACGCGGGGTCCTCCTATAATTCACCCCTCCACTTT
D gene: TRBD2; J gene: TRBJ2-3; clone size: -; V gene: TRBV9; CDR3 protein: CASSVTGGGDTQYF; CDR3 DNA: TGTGCCAGCAGCGTAACGGGGGGTGGAGATACGCAGTATTTT
D gene: -; J gene: TRBJ1-1; clone size: -; V gene: TRBV5-6; CDR3 protein: CASSLGALLNTEAFF; CDR3 DNA: TGTGCCAGCAGCTTAGGGGCACTACTAAACACTGAAGCTTTCTTT
D gene: -; J gene: TRBJ2-1; clone size: once; V gene: TRBV11-2; CDR3 protein: CASSLEGDSYNEQFF; CDR3 DNA: TGTGCCAGCAGCTTAGAGGGCGACTCCTACAATGAGCAGTTCTTC
D gene: TRBD1; J gene: TRBJ2-3; clone size: -; V gene: TRBV29-1; CDR3 protein: CSVQGALYSTDTQYF; CDR3 DNA: TGCAGCGTACAGGGGGCCCTTTATAGCACAGATACGCAGTATTTT
D gene: -; J gene: TRBJ1-1; clone size: -; V gene: TRBV11-2; CDR3 protein: CASSRDIGTEAFF; CDR3 DNA: TGTGCCAGCAGCCGGGACATCGGGACTGAAGCTTTCTTT
D gene: -; J gene: TRBJ1-5; clone size: -; V gene: TRBV6-1; CDR3 protein: CASSLGHSNQPQHF; CDR3 DNA: TGTGCCAGCAGCTTGGGACACTCCAATCAGCCCCAGCATTTT
D gene: TRBD1; J gene: TRBJ1-1; clone size: -; V gene: TRBV19; CDR3 protein: CASSRSQGATEAFF; CDR3 DNA: TGTGCCAGTAGTAGGAGTCAGGGGGCCACTGAAGCTTTCTTT
D gene: -; J gene: TRBJ1-1; clone size: -; V gene: TRBV5-5; CDR3 protein: CASSLVALGVTEAFF; CDR3 DNA: TGTGCCAGCAGCTTGGTAGCCCTCGGGGTCACTGAAGCTTTCTTT
D gene: TRBD1; J gene: TRBJ1-1; clone size: -; V gene: TRBV30; CDR3 protein: CAWNRGVPEAFF; CDR3 DNA: TGTGCCTGGAACAGGGGAGTCCCTGAAGCTTTCTTT
D gene: -; J gene: TRBJ2-7; clone size: -; V gene: TRBV9; CDR3 protein: CASSVRSGNYEQYF; CDR3 DNA: TGTGCCAGCAGCGTTAGGTCGGGGAACTACGAGCAGTACTTC
D gene: TRBD1; J gene: TRBJ2-2; clone size: -; V gene: TRBV9; CDR3 protein: CASSVSGQGGTGELFF; CDR3 DNA: TGTGCCAGCAGCGTATCGGGACAGGGGGGGACCGGGGAGCTGTTTTTT
D gene: TRBD2; J gene: TRBJ2-2; clone size: -; V gene: TRBV6-5; CDR3 protein: CASSYTRASGVGELFF; CDR3 DNA: TGTGCCAGCAGTTACACGAGGGCTAGCGGGGTCGGGGAGCTGTTTTTT
D gene: -; J gene: TRBJ1-1; clone size: -; V gene: TRBV19; CDR3 protein: CASMESANTEAFF; CDR3 DNA: TGTGCCAGTATGGAGTCTGCGAACACTGAAGCTTTCTTT
D gene: -; J gene: TRBJ1-1; clone size: few; V gene: TRBV11-3; CDR3 protein: CASSLGTTTDEAFF; CDR3 DNA: TGTGCCAGCAGCTTAGGGACCACGACAGATGAAGCTTTCTTT
D gene: -; J gene: TRBJ1-1; clone size: -; V gene: TRBV5-5; CDR3 protein: CASSLGESTEAFF; CDR3 DNA: TGTGCCAGCAGCTTAGGAGAGAGCACTGAAGCTTTCTTT
D gene: -; J gene: TRBJ2-3; clone size: -; V gene: TRBV14; CDR3 protein: CASSRGTPPTDTQYF; CDR3 DNA: TGTGCCAGCAGCCGCGGGACTCCCCCCACAGATACGCAGTATTTT
D gene: -; J gene: TRBJ2-3; clone size: -; V gene: TRBV6-1; CDR3 protein: CASSGQVAQYF; CDR3 DNA: TGTGCCAGCAGTGGACAGGTCGCGCAGTATTTT
D gene: TRBD1; J gene: TRBJ2-2; clone size: -; V gene: TRBV5-4; CDR3 protein: CASSLAQGARGYTGELFF; CDR3 DNA: TGTGCCAGCAGCTTGGCCCAGGGGGCGAGGGGGTACACCGGGGAGCTGTTTTTT
D gene: -; J gene: TRBJ1-2; clone size: once; V gene: TRBV4-1; CDR3 protein: CASSPGGGAQGYGYTF; CDR3 DNA: TGCGCCAGCAGCCCGGGTGGGGGGGCCCAAGGCTATGGCTACACCTTC
D gene: TRBD1; J gene: TRBJ1-4; clone size: -; V gene: TRBV18; CDR3 protein: CASSQQGADEKLFF; CDR3 DNA: TGTGCCAGCTCACAACAGGGGGCAGATGAAAAACTGTTTTTT
D gene: TRBD1; J gene: TRBJ2-7; clone size: -; V gene: TRBV6-5; CDR3 protein: CASSYRTGGLGQYF; CDR3 DNA: TGTGCCAGCAGTTACCGGACAGGGGGGTTGGGGCAGTACTTC
D gene: -; J gene: TRBJ1-1; clone size: -; V gene: TRBV4-3; CDR3 protein: CASSQARPSGMNTEAFF; CDR3 DNA: TGCGCCAGCAGCCAAGCACGTCCTAGCGGGATGAACACTGAAGCTTTCTTT
D gene: -; J gene: TRBJ1-3; clone size: -; V gene: TRBV25-1; CDR3 protein: CATHSEAGASGNTIYF; CDR3 DNA: TGTGCCACCCACTCGGAAGCGGGGGCGTCTGGAAACACCATATATTTT